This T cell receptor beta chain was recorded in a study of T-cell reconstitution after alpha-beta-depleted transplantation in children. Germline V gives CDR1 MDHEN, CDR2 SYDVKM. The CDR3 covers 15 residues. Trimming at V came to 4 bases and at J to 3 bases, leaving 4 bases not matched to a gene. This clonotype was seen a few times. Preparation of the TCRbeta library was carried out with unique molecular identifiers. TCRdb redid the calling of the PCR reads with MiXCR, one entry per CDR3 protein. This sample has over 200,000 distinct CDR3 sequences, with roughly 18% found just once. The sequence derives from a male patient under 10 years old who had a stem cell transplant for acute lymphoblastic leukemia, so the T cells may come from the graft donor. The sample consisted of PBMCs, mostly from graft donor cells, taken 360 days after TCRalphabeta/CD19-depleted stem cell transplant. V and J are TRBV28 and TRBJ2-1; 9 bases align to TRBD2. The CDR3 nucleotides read TGTGCCAGCAGTTCCCTAGCGGGATTCTACAATGAGCAGTTCTTC. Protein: CASSSLAGFYNEQFF.